A single sample is the source of the 27 T cell receptor beta chains below, sequenced in a study of CD8 T cells in ankylosing spondylitis. Notes on the study in general: Typical of ankylosing spondylitis blood, it appeared, was a TCR beta motif of eight highly homologous variants.

Using its own MiXCR run on the 5' RACE reads, TCRdb lists one record per CDR3 protein. Altogether fewer than 400,000 distinct CDR3 sequences are present, 6.5% to 10% being singletons, with the ten largest covering about 14%. Their antigen targets remain unknown. The sequencing sample was made of blood, either unsorted or a sorted T cell fraction (not recorded which). These TCRs come from a male donor with ankylosing spondylitis.

This clonotype occurred many times. The rearrangement links TRBV5-1 to TRBJ2-2, with 8 bases lining up with TRBD2. The V gene's germline CDR1 is SGHRS and CDR2 YFSETQ. The CDR3 loop spans 16 amino acids. Trimming at V came to 1 base and at J to 3 bases, leaving 5 bases not matched to a gene. CDR3 coding DNA: TGCGCCAGCAGCTTGACATTAGCGGGATACACCGGGGAGCTGTTTTTT. This translates into CASSLTLAGYTGELFF.

The gene calls are TRBV28 and TRBJ2-3, with 9 bases lining up with TRBD2. The length of the CDR3 is 14 residues. V was clipped by 8 bases and J by 5 bases; unmatched bases: 8. Germline CDR1 and CDR2: MDHEN and SYDVKM. The CDR3 DNA sequence: TGTGCCAGCGCTAGCGGGACTAGTGGAGATACGCAGTATTTT. Amino acids: CASASGTSGDTQYF.

At least ten counts were recorded for this clonotype. The V and J genes are TRBV29-1 and TRBJ2-3; 13 bases line up with TRBD2. The V and J ends lost 4 bases and 7 bases, in that order; junction bases with no gene match: 5. The CDR3 sequence is 14 residues long. The germline V gene encodes CDR1 SQVTM and CDR2 ANQGSEA. The CDR3, as DNA: TGCAGCGTTGGGACTAGCGGGAGTGGGAATACGCAGTATTTT. Residues: CSVGTSGSGNTQYF.

This clonotype was seen repeatedly, ten times or more. The V gene is TRBV10-3, the J gene TRBJ2-3; 11 nucleotides match TRBD2. The ends lost 5 bases at V and 3 bases at J; junction bases unmatched: 4. The CDR3 length is 15 residues. In germline, CDR1 is ENHRY, CDR2 SYGVKD. The CDR3 DNA is TGTGCCATCAGTTCCACTAGCGGGAGAACAGATACGCAGTATTTT. It encodes CAISSTSGRTDTQYF.

In its sample, this clonotype was seen many times. The gene calls are TRBV7-3 and TRBJ2-1; a weak D match, TRBD1 (5 bases). Between the trimmed V and J ends, which lost 5 bases and 8 bases, there was a span of 13 bases. CDR3 length equals 13 residues. Germline-derived CDR1 and CDR2 are SGHTA and FQGTGA. CDR3: CASSQSQGDEQFF. DNA for the CDR3: TGTGCCAGCAGCCAATCCCAGGGCGATGAGCAGTTCTTC.

As for this clonotype: At one end the junction does not follow the germline gene, possibly because of a read error. The chain employs TRBV11-2 and TRBJ2-3; a weak D match, TRBD2 (6 bases). This CDR3 comprises 12 residues. CDR1 SGHAT and CDR2 FQNNGV come from the germline V gene. CDR3: CASSLGLDAQYF. CDR3 nucleotide sequence: TGTGCCAGCAGCTTAGGACTAGATGCGCAGTATTTT.

This clonotype was picked up many times. The rearrangement uses TRBV4-3 and TRBJ2-3; 10 bases line up with TRBD2. Germline CDR1 reads LGHNA; CDR2 reads YSLEER. V lost 4 bases and J lost 1; bases outside the gene matches: 5. The CDR3 has 16 amino acids. The CDR3, as DNA: TGCGCCAGCAGCCCTACTAGCGGGGTGGGCACAGATACGCAGTATTTT. Amino acid sequence: CASSPTSGVGTDTQYF.

Many counts were recorded for this clonotype. CDR3 sequence (DNA): TGTGCCAGCAGTTTAGACAGTGTAGCCTATGGCTACACCTTC. Amino acid sequence: CASSLDSVAYGYTF. The chain uses TRBV28 and TRBJ1-2; D perhaps matches TRBD1 (5 bases). CDR3 size: 14 residues. CDR1 and CDR2 (germline): MDHEN, SYDVKM. Trimming shortened V by 2 bases and J by 4 bases, and 11 bases separated the two germline ends.

The V and J genes are TRBV29-1 and TRBJ1-5; possibly TRBD1 for D (5 bases). CDR1 is SQVTM and CDR2 is ANQGSEA in the germline V gene. Trimming took 6 bases from V and 5 from J, leaving 20 bases between them. This CDR3 has 15 residues. The CDR3: CSVGDSPGVHQPQHF. The CDR3 DNA follows: TGCAGCGTCGGAGACAGCCCGGGGGTCCATCAGCCCCAGCATTTT.

This clonotype has only a few counts. The CDR3 sequence: CSVEVDRVDYGYTF. CDR3 in DNA: TGCAGCGTTGAGGTCGACAGGGTGGACTATGGCTACACCTTC. V usage is TRBV29-1 and J usage is TRBJ1-2; 7 nucleotides match TRBD1. There are 14 residues in the CDR3. V shed 3 bases and J 3 bases; nucleotides not matched to a gene: 7. Germline V gene data show CDR1 as SQVTM and CDR2 as ANQGSEA.

There are many counts of this clonotype. The CDR3 protein is CASSLDAGKFYEQYF. CDR3 nucleotides: TGCGCCAGCAGCTTGGATGCCGGAAAGTTCTACGAGCAGTACTTC. The gene calls are TRBV5-1 and TRBJ2-7; no reliable D call. CDR1 and CDR2 from the germline V gene are SGHRS and YFSETQ. The CDR3 extends over 15 amino acids. V lost 0 bases and J 3 bases, leaving 13 bases between the germline ends.

The chain is built from TRBV9 and TRBJ2-7; no firm D call. Trimming stripped 0 bases from V and 0 bases from J, with 10 bases between. This CDR3 has 15 residues. Germline CDR1 SGDLS, CDR2 YYNGEE. CDR3 amino acids: CASSVADGVSYEQYF. The CDR3 nucleotides are TGTGCCAGCAGCGTAGCAGACGGTGTCTCCTACGAGCAGTACTTC.

This clonotype was counted a few times. This chain connects TRBV7-9 to TRBJ2-3; a possible D gene is TRBD2 (6 bases). The CDR3 has 15 amino acids. CDR1 is SEHNR, CDR2 FQNEAQ, per germline (reference sequence). V was clipped by 5 bases and J by 2 bases, with 14 bases between them. CDR3 protein: CASSGGARPTDTQYF. The CDR3 DNA is TGTGCCAGCAGCGGAGGGGCCAGGCCCACAGATACGCAGTATTTT. Supplemented by reference TRBV7-9 and TRBJ2-3, the full variable domain reads DTGVSQNPRHKITKRGQNVTFRCDPISEHNRLYWYRQTLGQGPEFLTYFQNEAQLEKSRLLSDRFSAERPKGSFSTLEIQRTEQGDSAMYLCASSGGARPTDTQYFGPGTRLTVL.

The chain couples TRBV20-1 to TRBJ1-4; D is unclear. Germline loops: CDR1 DFQATT, CDR2 SNEGSKA (reference sequence). The CDR3 spans 15 residues. Deletions cut 6 bases from V and 3 bases from J, with 17 bases between. This chain's CDR3 is CSASMDSVANEKLFF. CDR3 DNA: TGCAGTGCCTCCATGGACTCAGTGGCTAATGAAAAACTGTTTTTT.

The V and J genes are TRBV6-1 and TRBJ2-2; 14 positions agree with TRBD2. Germline values: CDR1 MNHNS, CDR2 SASEGT. J was trimmed by 0 bases and V by 6 bases; bases with no gene match: 6. The CDR3 runs to 18 residues. As DNA, the CDR3 is TGTGCCAGCAGCAATGGACTAGCGGGAGGCACGAACACCGGGGAGCTGTTTTTT. Protein product: CASSNGLAGGTNTGELFF.

The chain carries TRBV27 and TRBJ2-5, with TRBD2 matching 7 bases. The trim removed 6 bases at V and 4 bases at J, leaving 8 bases unmatched. The V gene's germline CDR1 is MNHEY and CDR2 SMNVEV (reference sequence). The CDR3 runs 14 residues. This CDR3 reads CASSQLAFRETQYF. The CDR3 region has the DNA TGTGCCAGCAGCCAACTAGCGTTCAGAGAGACCCAGTACTTC.

The sample holds a few counts of this clonotype. The chain links TRBV7-2 to TRBJ2-7; TRBD1 matches at 8 bases. Looked up from germline, CDR1 is SGHTA and CDR2 is FQGNSA. The length of the CDR3 is 14 residues. The J segment lost 7 bases and the V segment lost 5 bases, leaving 10 bases of the junction unmatched. For the CDR3, the DNA is TGTGCCAGCAGCCCAGGGGACAGGAGGTGGGAGCAGTACTTC. It translates to CASSPGDRRWEQYF.

This clonotype was seen many times. This chain connects TRBV7-8 to TRBJ1-5; D is possibly TRBD1 (6 bases). Trimming removed 7 bases from V and 2 bases from J, with 15 bases in between. Germline CDR1 SGHVS, CDR2 FQNEAQ. There are 15 residues in the CDR3. CDR3 region: CASTHEGGGNQPQHF. CDR3 in DNA: TGTGCCAGCACCCATGAGGGGGGGGGCAATCAGCCCCAGCATTTT. The variable domain in full, with the rest retrieved from reference TRBV7-8 and TRBJ1-5, is GAGVSQSPRYKVAKRGQDVALRCDPISGHVSLFWYQQALGQGPEFLTYFQNEAQLDKSGLPSDRFFAERPEGSVSTLKIQRTQQEDSAVYLCASTHEGGGNQPQHFGDGTRLSIL.

The chain combines TRBV12-3 or TRBV12-4 with TRBJ2-7; D is perhaps TRBD1 or TRBD2 (5 bases each). V was clipped by 2 bases and J by 3 bases, with 14 bases between them. This CDR3 comprises 15 residues. The CDR3 region has the DNA TGTGCCAGCAGTTTACAGGGACCAGGGAGCTACGAGCAGTACTTC. Translating gives CASSLQGPGSYEQYF.

This clonotype occurred once. A much bigger clone sits one base away, suggesting this may be a read error. The chain carries TRBV29-1 and TRBJ2-1; D is uncertain. The germline V gene encodes CDR1 SQVTM and CDR2 ANQGSEA. This CDR3 has 13 residues. Between the trimmed V and J ends, which lost 5 bases and 8 bases, there was a span of 16 bases. The CDR3 loop is CSVRAEAVDEQFF. DNA for the CDR3: TGCAGCGTTCGGGCAGAGGCGGTGGATGAGCAGTTCTTC.

The chain has TRBV7-9 and TRBJ2-7; D is unresolved. CDR3 length equals 14 residues. Germline CDR1 and CDR2: SEHNR and FQNEAQ (reference sequence). Trimming cost V 2 bases and J 3 bases, with 11 bases left between them. The CDR3 is CASSLTGTFYEQYF. CDR3 nucleotides: TGTGCCAGCAGCTTAACCGGAACTTTCTACGAGCAGTACTTC.

The genes are TRBV27 and TRBJ1-1, with D perhaps matching TRBD1 (5 bases). Germline V lookup: CDR1 MNHEY, CDR2 SMNVEV (reference sequence). The CDR3 is made up of 15 amino acids. Trimming removed 2 bases at V and 8 bases at J, with 18 bases between. CDR3 protein: CASSLDGRWGAEAFF. As DNA, the CDR3 is TGTGCCAGCAGTTTAGATGGACGGTGGGGCGCCGAAGCTTTCTTT.

The chain combines TRBV6-1 with TRBJ1-3; no reliable D call. Looked up from germline, CDR1 is MNHNS and CDR2 is SASEGT. V was shortened by 3 bases and J by 2 bases, with 8 bases between the two germline ends. There are 14 residues in the CDR3. The CDR3 region is CASSDSGPGNTIYF. As DNA, the CDR3 is TGTGCCAGCAGTGATTCCGGACCTGGAAACACCATATATTTT.

This clonotype was observed a handful of times. The V and J genes are TRBV7-8 and TRBJ2-7; possible D gene TRBD2, 7 bases. In germline, CDR1 is SGHVS, CDR2 FQNEAQ. The V end lost 9 bases, the J end lost 5 bases, and 23 bases lay between the germline ends. The CDR3 consists of 15 residues. The CDR3 DNA reads as TGTGCCAGTTCGGGGGGCGGTTGGACTGTCGACGAGCAGTACTTC. It encodes CASSGGGWTVDEQYF.

This clonotype was detected a few times. V gene TRBV3-1 combines with J gene TRBJ1-4, with TRBD1 matching over 7 bases. The CDR3 covers 14 residues. The V segment lost 4 bases and the J segment 9 bases; nucleotides outside the gene matches: 8. Per the germline V gene, CDR1 is LGHDT and CDR2 is YNNKEL (reference sequence). The CDR3 DNA follows: TGTGCCAGCAGCCGAGACAGGGAACGGAAAAAACTGTTTTTT. Protein: CASSRDRERKKLFF. The full variable domain, in which reference TRBV3-1 and TRBJ1-4 provide the parts outside the CDR3, is DTAVSQTPKYLVTQMGNDKSIKCEQNLGHDTMYWYKQDSKKFLKIMFSYNNKELIINETVPNRFSPKSPDKAHLNLHINSLELGDSAVYFCASSRDRERKKLFFGSGTQLSVL.

This clonotype was seen more than once but under ten times. The rearrangement joins TRBV11-3 to TRBJ1-3; no reliable D call. Germline V gene lookup returns CDR1 SGHNT and CDR2 YENEEA. V lost 2 bases and J lost 9, with 5 bases in between. This CDR3 has 11 amino acids. The CDR3 here is CASSLIGTIYF. The DNA of the CDR3 is TGTGCCAGCAGCTTAATCGGCACCATATATTTT.

V gene TRBV6-1 combines with J gene TRBJ2-3; possibly TRBD1 for D (6 bases). The CDR3 length is 14 residues. Per germline, CDR1 MNHNS and CDR2 SASEGT. Trimming took off 7 bases at V and 3 bases at J, with 14 bases between the two ends. CDR3 amino acids: CASTDTDRTDTQYF. In DNA, the CDR3 is TGTGCCAGCACCGATACGGACAGAACAGATACGCAGTATTTT.